The rows below give T cell receptor beta chains drawn from one sample of a study of metastatic and nonmetastatic thyroid tumors. Using MiXCR, TCRdb re-called clones from the PCR reads. The table records about 60,000 clones, 15% to 20% of them present only once. What was sequenced was blood. These receptors were obtained from a male donor with papillary thyroid cancer or a benign thyroid nodule (not recorded which). Some clones in this sample may be carry-over from other donors' samples. Both conserved end residues are part of each CDR3. A D gene is named only where the DNA matches it firmly. Only some rows state a clone size, as once, few, many or a class for expanded clones.

>many|TRBD2|TRBJ2-1|TRBV6-5
CASSYGLAGVEAEQFF
TGTGCCAGCAGTTACGGACTAGCGGGAGTTGAGGCTGAGCAGTTCTTC
>many|TRBD1|TRBJ1-2|TRBV7-2
CASSLGTGIPYGYTF
TGTGCCAGCAGCTTAGGGACAGGGATCCCCTATGGCTACACCTTC
>few|NA|TRBJ2-7|TRBV28
CASSPCAGCYEQYF
TGTGCCAGCAGTCCCTGTGCAGGGTGCTACGAGCAGTACTTC
>NA|TRBD2|TRBJ2-3|TRBV15
CATSRERVLGGGAPDTQYF
TGTGCCACCAGCAGAGAGCGGGTTTTGGGCGGGGGGGCACCAGATACGCAGTATTTT
>NA|TRBD2|TRBJ2-3|TRBV12-3/TRBV12-4
CASSFRSGGTDTQYF
TGTGCCAGCAGTTTTAGATCGGGAGGTACAGATACTCAGTATTTT
>many|TRBD2|TRBJ2-1|TRBV20-1
CSARSQRGYNEQFF
TGCAGTGCCCGTAGCCAGCGGGGTTACAATGAGCAGTTCTTC
>many|NA|TRBJ1-1|TRBV28
CASSFSAGGRSEAFF
TGTGCCAGCAGTTTTTCGGCCGGGGGTAGGTCTGAAGCTTTCTTT
>many|TRBD1|TRBJ1-2|TRBV6-1
CASTPDRGNNYGYTF
TGTGCCAGCACCCCGGACAGGGGGAATAACTATGGCTACACCTTC
>NA|TRBD2|TRBJ2-2|TRBV6-1
CASSEFEREYTGELFF
TGTGCCAGCAGTGAATTTGAGCGGGAGTACACCGGGGAGCTGTTTTTT
>many|NA|TRBJ1-2|TRBV30
CAWSSAASYGYTF
TGTGCCTGGAGTTCTGCCGCTAGCTATGGCTACACCTTC
>NA|NA|TRBJ2-7|TRBV11-2
CASSLLRGTYEQYF
TGTGCCAGCAGCCTCCTCCGCGGGACCTACGAGCAGTACTTC
>few|NA|TRBJ2-1|TRBV28
CTSSRTREQFF
TGTACCAGCAGTCGGACGAGGGAGCAGTTCTTC
>many|TRBD2|TRBJ2-5|TRBV6-1
CASSGKTSGGETQYF
TGTGCCAGCAGTGGGAAGACTAGCGGGGGAGAGACCCAGTACTTC
>NA|NA|TRBJ2-3|TRBV11-1
CASSSVFRRPITDTQYF
TGTGCCAGCAGCTCTGTATTTCGAAGACCTATCACAGATACGCAGTATTTT
>NA|NA|TRBJ1-4|TRBV6-6
CASSYSGGSNEKLFF
TGTGCCAGCAGTTACTCTGGGGGATCTAATGAAAAACTGTTTTTT
>many|TRBD1|TRBJ2-2|TRBV25-1
CASSELKDRVRTGELFF
TGTGCCAGCAGTGAATTGAAGGACAGGGTGCGAACCGGGGAGCTGTTTTTT
>many|NA|TRBJ1-4|TRBV7-9
CASSTGPADEKLFF
TGTGCCAGCAGCACTGGACCGGCGGATGAAAAACTGTTTTTT
>once|NA|TRBJ2-2|TRBV9
CASSAPRGQCAVGELFF
TGTGCCAGCAGCGCCCCGAGAGGACAGTGTGCGGTCGGGGAGCTGTTTTTT
>NA|NA|TRBJ2-7|TRBV30
CAWGLNLGPYEQYF
TGTGCCTGGGGTTTAAACCTTGGACCCTACGAGCAGTACTTC
>NA|TRBD2|TRBJ2-7|TRBV4-1
CASSQDRASAGESYEQYF
TGCGCCAGCAGCCAAGATCGGGCTAGCGCGGGAGAATCCTACGAGCAGTACTTC
>many|NA|TRBJ2-3|TRBV25-1
CASSEYSRRDFTDTQYF
TGTGCCAGCAGTGAATATTCCAGGCGCGACTTCACAGATACGCAGTATTTT
>few|TRBD1|TRBJ1-4|TRBV18
CASSPDRVTEKLVF
TGTGCCAGCTCACCCGACAGGGTGACTGAAAAACTGGTTTTT
>many|TRBD2|TRBJ2-3|TRBV11-3
CASSFGGTSGNTQYF
TGTGCCAGCAGCTTCGGGGGGACTAGCGGAAATACGCAGTATTTT
>many|TRBD2|TRBJ2-2|TRBV7-2
CASSFRLAGAGELFF
TGTGCCAGCAGCTTTCGGCTAGCGGGGGCCGGGGAGCTGTTTTTT
>many|NA|TRBJ2-5|TRBV2
CASSSRQTPGETQYF
TGTGCCAGCAGTAGCAGACAAACCCCCGGGGAGACCCAGTACTTC
>few|TRBD1|TRBJ1-4|TRBV5-6
CASSSPDRVTEKLFF
TGTGCCAGCAGCTCCCCGGACAGGGTGACTGAAAAACTGTTTTTT
>few|TRBD2|TRBJ2-1|TRBV5-4
CASSSEEGGPLDEQFF
TGTGCCAGCAGCTCCGAGGAGGGAGGGCCGTTGGATGAGCAGTTCTTC
>NA|NA|TRBJ1-1|TRBV18
CASSGGSVGAFF
TGTGCCAGCTCAGGGGGTAGTGTGGGAGCTTTCTTT
>many|TRBD1|TRBJ2-7|TRBV30
CAWELTGQGGEQYF
TGTGCCTGGGAGTTAACGGGACAGGGAGGCGAGCAGTACTTC
>many|TRBD2|TRBJ2-1|TRBV6-4
CASSIPLAGISYNEQFF
TGTGCCAGCTCGATCCCGCTAGCGGGTATCTCCTACAATGAGCAGTTCTTC
>many|NA|TRBJ2-2|TRBV27
CASSLTGLSTGELFF
TGTGCCAGCAGTTTAACAGGGTTAAGCACCGGGGAGCTGTTTTTT
>many|NA|TRBJ2-3|TRBV24-1
CATSGMGGTDTQYF
TGTGCCACCAGTGGCATGGGGGGAACAGATACGCAGTATTTT
>NA|NA|TRBJ1-2|TRBV5-6
CASSLRRQRYGYTF
TGTGCCAGCAGCCTCCGGAGACAGCGCTATGGCTACACCTTC
>many|NA|TRBJ1-1|TRBV5-5
CASSVRISTEAFF
TGTGCCAGCAGCGTGAGAATCTCCACTGAAGCTTTCTTT
>many|NA|TRBJ2-7|TRBV5-8
CASSLGQGSYEQYF
TGTGCCAGCAGCTTGGGGCAGGGGTCCTACGAGCAGTACTTC
>few|TRBD2|TRBJ2-1|TRBV15
CATTRACTSGSSEQFF
TGTGCCACCACCAGGGCCTGTACTAGCGGGAGTAGTGAGCAGTTCTTC
>NA|TRBD1|TRBJ2-7|TRBV20-1
CSAGTGGSYEQYF
TGCAGTGCCGGGACAGGGGGCTCCTACGAGCAGTACTTC
>many|NA|TRBJ2-2|TRBV2
CASSDTANTGELFF
TGTGCCAGCAGTGACACCGCGAACACCGGGGAGCTGTTTTTT
>NA|NA|TRBJ2-7|TRBV18
CASSQWADYEQYF
TGTGCCAGCTCACAATGGGCCGACTACGAGCAGTACTTC
>NA|NA|TRBJ1-1|TRBV19
CASRRGYNPGTEALF
TGTGCCAGTAGAAGGGGATACAATCCGGGCACTGAAGCTCTCTTT
>few|NA|TRBJ1-2|TRBV27
CASSLRRTGYGYTF
TGTGCCAGCAGTTTGAGGAGAACAGGGTATGGCTACACCTTC
>NA|NA|TRBJ2-1|TRBV18
CASSPVGVGDEQFF
TGTGCCAGCTCACCAGTGGGAGTCGGAGATGAGCAGTTCTTC
>many|NA|TRBJ1-6|TRBV6-2/TRBV6-3
CASSLPDGTNSPLHF
TGTGCCAGCAGTCTGCCGGACGGGACGAATTCACCCCTCCACTTT
>few|TRBD1|TRBJ2-5|TRBV6-1
CASSGKQGSRETQYF
TGTGCCAGCAGTGGGAAACAGGGGTCGAGGGAGACCCAGTACTTC
>many|TRBD2|TRBJ2-1|TRBV6-5
CASSRVSGLAGAEGDEQFF
TGTGCCAGCAGCCGCGTCTCGGGACTAGCGGGGGCCGAGGGGGATGAGCAGTTCTTC
>NA|TRBD2|TRBJ2-3|TRBV19
CASIIFAGVTDTQYF
TGTGCCAGTATTATTTTCGCGGGGGTCACAGATACGCAGTATTTT
>many|TRBD2|TRBJ2-3|TRBV7-2
CASSLLPPPAGGLMDTQYF
TGTGCCAGCAGCTTACTCCCCCCCCCCGCGGGAGGCCTAATGGATACGCAGTATTTT
>many|NA|TRBJ2-3|TRBV20-1
CSARDPALGTDTQYF
TGCAGTGCTAGAGACCCAGCTTTAGGCACAGATACGCAGTATTTT
>many|TRBD2|TRBJ2-5|TRBV12-3/TRBV12-4
CASRPQLAGQETQYF
TGTGCCAGCAGGCCTCAACTAGCGGGGCAAGAGACCCAGTACTTC
>NA|NA|TRBJ2-7|TRBV7-3
CASSLTGGENYEQYF
TGTGCCAGCAGCTTAACTGGTGGAGAGAACTACGAGCAGTACTTC
>many|NA|TRBJ2-2|TRBV19
CASSTPWGLGTGELFF
TGTGCCAGTAGTACCCCATGGGGTTTGGGCACCGGGGAGCTGTTTTTT
>many|NA|TRBJ1-1|TRBV3-1
CASSQRSAEAFF
TGTGCCAGCAGCCAACGTTCGGCTGAAGCTTTCTTT
>NA|NA|TRBJ2-3|TRBV9
CASNPGGLHITDTQYF
TGTGCCAGCAACCCCGGGGGGCTTCATATCACAGATACGCAGTATTTT
>many|TRBD2|TRBJ2-3|TRBV6-1
CASSELAGGPDTQYF
TGTGCCAGCAGTGAACTAGCGGGGGGGCCAGATACGCAGTATTTT
>medium-sized|NA|TRBJ1-1|TRBV24-1
CATSDFEQKGQTLNTEAFF
TGTGCCACCAGTGATTTCGAGCAGAAAGGACAGACCTTGAACACTGAAGCTTTCTTT